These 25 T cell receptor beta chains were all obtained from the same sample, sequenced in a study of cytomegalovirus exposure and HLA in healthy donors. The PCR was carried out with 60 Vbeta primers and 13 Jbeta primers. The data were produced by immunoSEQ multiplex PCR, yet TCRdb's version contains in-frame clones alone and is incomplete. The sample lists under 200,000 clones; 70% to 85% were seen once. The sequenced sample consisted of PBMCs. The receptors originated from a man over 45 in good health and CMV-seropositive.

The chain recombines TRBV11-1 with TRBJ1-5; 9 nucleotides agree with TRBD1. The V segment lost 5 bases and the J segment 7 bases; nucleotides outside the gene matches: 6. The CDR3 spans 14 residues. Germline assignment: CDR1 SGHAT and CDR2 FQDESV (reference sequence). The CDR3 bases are TGTGCCAGCAGCCCGACAGGGGGTGGACAGCCCCAGCATTTT. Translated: CASSPTGGGQPQHF.

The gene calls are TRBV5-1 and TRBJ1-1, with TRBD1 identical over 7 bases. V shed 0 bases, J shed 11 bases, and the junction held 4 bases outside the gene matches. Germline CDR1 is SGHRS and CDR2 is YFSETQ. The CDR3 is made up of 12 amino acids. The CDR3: CASSLGQGTAFF. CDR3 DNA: TGCGCCAGCAGCTTGGGACAGGGCACGGCTTTCTTT.

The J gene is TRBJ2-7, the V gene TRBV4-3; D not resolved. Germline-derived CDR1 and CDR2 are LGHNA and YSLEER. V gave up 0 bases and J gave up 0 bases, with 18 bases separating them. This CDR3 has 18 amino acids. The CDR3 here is CASSQDEAPGLVSYEQYF. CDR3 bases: TGCGCCAGCAGCCAAGATGAAGCCCCCGGTCTAGTCTCCTACGAGCAGTACTTC.

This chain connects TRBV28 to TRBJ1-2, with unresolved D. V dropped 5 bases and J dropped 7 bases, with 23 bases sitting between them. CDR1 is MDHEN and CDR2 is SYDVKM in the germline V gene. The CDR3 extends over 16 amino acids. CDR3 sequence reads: CASSPPTPQQRGGYTF. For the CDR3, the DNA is TGTGCCAGCAGTCCTCCCACCCCCCAGCAACGGGGTGGCTACACCTTC.

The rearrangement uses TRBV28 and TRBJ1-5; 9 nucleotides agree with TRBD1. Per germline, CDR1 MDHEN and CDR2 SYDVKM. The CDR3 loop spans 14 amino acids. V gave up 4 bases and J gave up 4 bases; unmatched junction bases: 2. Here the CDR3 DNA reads TGTGCCAGCAGTTCCGGACAGGGGAATCAGCCCCAGCATTTT. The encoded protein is CASSSGQGNQPQHF.

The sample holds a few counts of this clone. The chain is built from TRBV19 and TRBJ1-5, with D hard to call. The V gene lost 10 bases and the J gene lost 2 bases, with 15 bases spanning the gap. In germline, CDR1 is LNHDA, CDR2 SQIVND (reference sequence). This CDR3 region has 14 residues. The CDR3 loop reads CATERGRGNQPQHF. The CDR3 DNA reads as TGTGCCACCGAGCGCGGCCGGGGCAATCAGCCCCAGCATTTT.

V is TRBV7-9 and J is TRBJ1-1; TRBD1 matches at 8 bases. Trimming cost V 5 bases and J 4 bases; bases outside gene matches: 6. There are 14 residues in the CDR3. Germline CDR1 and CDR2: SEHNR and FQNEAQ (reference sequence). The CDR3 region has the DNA TGTGCCAGCAGCCTGAGGACAGGGAGCACTGAAGCTTTCTTT. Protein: CASSLRTGSTEAFF.

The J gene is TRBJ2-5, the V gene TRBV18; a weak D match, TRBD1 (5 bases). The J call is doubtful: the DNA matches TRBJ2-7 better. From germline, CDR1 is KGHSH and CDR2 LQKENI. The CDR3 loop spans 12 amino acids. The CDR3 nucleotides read TGTGCCAGCTCCCCCGACAGCTACGAGCAGTACTTC. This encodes CASSPDSYEQYF.

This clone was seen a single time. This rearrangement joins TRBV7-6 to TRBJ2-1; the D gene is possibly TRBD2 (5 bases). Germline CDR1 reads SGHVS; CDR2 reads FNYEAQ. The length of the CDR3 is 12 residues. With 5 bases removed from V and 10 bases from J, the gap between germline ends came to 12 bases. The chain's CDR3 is CASSPRGLEQFF. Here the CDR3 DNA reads TGTGCCAGCAGCCCCAGAGGGCTGGAGCAGTTCTTC.

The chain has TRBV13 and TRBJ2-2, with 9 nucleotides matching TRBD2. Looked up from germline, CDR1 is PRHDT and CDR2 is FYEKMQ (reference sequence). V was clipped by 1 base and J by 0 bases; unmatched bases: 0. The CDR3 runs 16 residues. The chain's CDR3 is CASSLASGANTGELFF. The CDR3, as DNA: TGTGCCAGCAGCTTAGCTAGCGGGGCGAACACCGGGGAGCTGTTTTTT.

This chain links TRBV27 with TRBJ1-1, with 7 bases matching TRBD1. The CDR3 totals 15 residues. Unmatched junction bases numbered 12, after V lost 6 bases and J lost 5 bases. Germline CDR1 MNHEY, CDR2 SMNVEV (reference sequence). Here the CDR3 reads CASRHSTGSGTEAFF. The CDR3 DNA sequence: TGTGCCAGCAGGCACTCGACAGGGTCGGGGACTGAAGCTTTCTTT.

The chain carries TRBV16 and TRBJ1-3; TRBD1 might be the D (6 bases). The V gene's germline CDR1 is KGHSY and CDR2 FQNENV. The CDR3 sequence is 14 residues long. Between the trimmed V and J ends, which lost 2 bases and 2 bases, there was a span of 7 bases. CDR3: CASSQQGTGNTIYF. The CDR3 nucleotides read TGTGCCAGCAGCCAACAGGGGACTGGAAACACCATATATTTT.

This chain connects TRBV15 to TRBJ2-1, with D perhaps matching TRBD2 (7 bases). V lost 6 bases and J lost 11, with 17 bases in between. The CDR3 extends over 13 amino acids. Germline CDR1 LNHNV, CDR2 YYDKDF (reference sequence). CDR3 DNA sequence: TGTGCCACCAGGGGGGGGGCAGCACCCCAGCAGTTCTTC. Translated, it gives CATRGGAAPQQFF.

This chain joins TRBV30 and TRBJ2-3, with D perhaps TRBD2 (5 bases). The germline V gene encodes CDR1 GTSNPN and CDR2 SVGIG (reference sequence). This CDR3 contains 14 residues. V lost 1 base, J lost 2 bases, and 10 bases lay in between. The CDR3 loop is CAWSGPTITDTQYF. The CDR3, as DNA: TGTGCCTGGAGTGGCCCGACTATCACAGATACGCAGTATTTT.

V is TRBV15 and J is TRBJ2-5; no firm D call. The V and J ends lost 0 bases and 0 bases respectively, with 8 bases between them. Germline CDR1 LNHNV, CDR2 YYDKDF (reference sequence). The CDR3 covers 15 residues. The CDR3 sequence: CATSRERWYQETQYF. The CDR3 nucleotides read TGTGCCACCAGCAGAGAGCGGTGGTACCAAGAGACCCAGTACTTC.

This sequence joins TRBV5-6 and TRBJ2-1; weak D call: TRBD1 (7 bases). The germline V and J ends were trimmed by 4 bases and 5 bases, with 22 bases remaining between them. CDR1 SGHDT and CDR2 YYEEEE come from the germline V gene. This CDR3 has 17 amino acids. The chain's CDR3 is CASSPYRQGLSNNEQFF. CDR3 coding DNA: TGTGCCAGCAGCCCATACCGACAGGGACTTAGCAACAATGAGCAGTTCTTC.

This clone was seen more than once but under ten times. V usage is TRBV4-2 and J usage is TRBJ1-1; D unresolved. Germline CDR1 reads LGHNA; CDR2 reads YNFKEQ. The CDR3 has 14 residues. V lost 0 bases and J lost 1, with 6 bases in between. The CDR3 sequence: CASSQDSKNTEAFF. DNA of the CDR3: TGTGCCAGCAGCCAAGATAGTAAGAACACTGAAGCTTTCTTT.

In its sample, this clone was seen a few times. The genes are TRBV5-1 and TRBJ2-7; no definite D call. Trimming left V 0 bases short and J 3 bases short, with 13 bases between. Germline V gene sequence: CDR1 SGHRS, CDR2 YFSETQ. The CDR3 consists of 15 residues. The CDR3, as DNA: TGCGCCAGCAGCTTGGTTATGGGCCTTGGCTACGAGCAGTACTTC. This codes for CASSLVMGLGYEQYF.

This CDR3 reads CASSSGQGGSPLHF. The CDR3 nucleotides are TGTGCCAGCAGCTCCGGACAGGGCGGTTCACCCCTCCACTTT. The chain is built from TRBV7-9 and TRBJ1-6; 8 nucleotides line up with TRBD1. From germline, CDR1 is SEHNR and CDR2 FQNEAQ (reference sequence). The CDR3 spans 14 residues. The trim removed 4 bases at V and 9 bases at J, leaving 5 bases unmatched. The whole variable domain, remainder taken from reference TRBV7-9 and TRBJ1-6, is DTGVSQNPRHKITKRGQNVTFRCDPISEHNRLYWYRQTLGQGPEFLTYFQNEAQLEKSRLLSDRFSAERPKGSFSTLEIQRTEQGDSAMYLCASSSGQGGSPLHFGNGTRLTVT.

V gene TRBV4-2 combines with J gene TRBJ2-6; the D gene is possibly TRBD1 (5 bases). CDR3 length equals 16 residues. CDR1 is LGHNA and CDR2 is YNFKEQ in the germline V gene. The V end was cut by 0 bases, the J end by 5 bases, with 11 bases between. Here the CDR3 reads CASSQDSGMRANVLTF. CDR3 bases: TGTGCCAGCAGCCAAGATTCAGGGATGCGGGCCAACGTCCTGACTTTC.

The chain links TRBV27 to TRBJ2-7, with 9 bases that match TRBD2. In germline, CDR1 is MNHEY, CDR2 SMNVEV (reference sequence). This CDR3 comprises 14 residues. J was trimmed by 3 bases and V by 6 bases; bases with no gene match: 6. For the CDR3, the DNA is TGTGCCAGCAGGACCGGGACTAGCTTCTACGAGCAGTACTTC. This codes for CASRTGTSFYEQYF.

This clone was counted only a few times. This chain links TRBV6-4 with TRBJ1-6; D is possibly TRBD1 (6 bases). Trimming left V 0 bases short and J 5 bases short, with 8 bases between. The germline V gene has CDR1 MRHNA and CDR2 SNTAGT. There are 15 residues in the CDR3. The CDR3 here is CASSDSQGNNSPLHF. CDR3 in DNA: TGTGCCAGCAGTGACTCGCAGGGGAATAATTCACCCCTCCACTTT.

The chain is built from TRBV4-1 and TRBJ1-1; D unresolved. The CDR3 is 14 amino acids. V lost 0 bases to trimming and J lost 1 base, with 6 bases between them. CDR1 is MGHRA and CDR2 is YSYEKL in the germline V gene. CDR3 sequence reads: CASSQDTGNTEAFF. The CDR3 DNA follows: TGCGCCAGCAGCCAAGATACGGGGAACACTGAAGCTTTCTTT.

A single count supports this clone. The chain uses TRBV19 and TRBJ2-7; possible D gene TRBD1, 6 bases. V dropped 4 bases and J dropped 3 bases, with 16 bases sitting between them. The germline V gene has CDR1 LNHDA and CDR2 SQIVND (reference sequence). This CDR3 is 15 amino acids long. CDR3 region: CASSRWTVRDYEQYF. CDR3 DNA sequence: TGTGCCAGTAGTAGATGGACAGTACGAGACTACGAGCAGTACTTC.

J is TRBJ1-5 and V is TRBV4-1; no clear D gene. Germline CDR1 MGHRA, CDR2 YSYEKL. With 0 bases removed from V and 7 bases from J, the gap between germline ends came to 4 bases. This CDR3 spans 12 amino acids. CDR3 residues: CASSQDGQPQHF. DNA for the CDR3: TGCGCCAGCAGCCAAGACGGGCAGCCCCAGCATTTT.